This T cell receptor beta chain is drawn from a study of long-term antiretroviral therapy in people with HIV. On this clone: Its antigen is still unknown.

Study results and limitations: The study found narrower CDR3 length ranges in HIV repertoires than in controls. Drawn between about 2004 and 2018, the blood was possibly obtained under older ART regimens.

immunoSEQ v3.0 was run at survey level. The assay was immunoSEQ multiplex PCR, and TCRdb's table has in-frame clones only and misses some. The data contain over 25,000 clones, more than 70% of them singletons. Post-ART PBMC samples numbered at least two per donor, and pre-ART ones at least one. It was in the United States that all participants with HIV were treated. Germline-derived CDR1 and CDR2 are SEHNR and FQNEAQ (reference sequence). With 4 bases removed from V and 2 bases from J, the gap between germline ends came to 12 bases. The CDR3 has 15 amino acids. The gene calls are TRBV7-9 and TRBJ2-1; D is perhaps TRBD1 or TRBD2 (5 bases each). The TCR was taken from a woman in her 30s with HIV. This specimen consisted of unsorted PBMCs, obtained 0.8 years after starting antiretroviral therapy. The chain's CDR3 is CASSSRDGAYNEQFF. Here the CDR3 DNA reads TGTGCCAGCAGCTCCCGGGACGGAGCCTACAATGAGCAGTTCTTC.